Listed below are T cell receptor beta chains from one sample, sequenced in a study of early T cells in non-severe SARS-CoV-2 infection. MiXCR was run by TCRdb on the 5' RACE reads, yielding one entry per CDR3 protein. The sample records around 65,000 distinct CDR3 sequences, 10% to 15% being singletons. The sequencing here drew on whole blood, taken at baseline. These receptors all stem from an adult who was a healthcare worker with PCR-confirmed SARS-CoV-2 infection or an uninfected control (not recorded which). The CDR3 runs from the conserved cysteine through the conserved F or W. D genes are given only for firm matches. Only part of the rows carry a size: once, few, many, or a class if the clone is expanded.

.	TRBV29-1	TRBJ1-5	few	CSVGYGSQPQHF	TGCAGCGTTGGTTACGGGAGCCAGCCCCAGCATTTT
.	TRBV20-1	TRBJ2-6	.	CSARGQGSSGANVLTF	TGCAGTGCTAGAGGGCAGGGCAGCTCTGGGGCCAACGTCCTGACTTTC
.	TRBV28	TRBJ1-1	few	CASSLQGSPGAFF	TGTGCCAGCAGTTTACAGGGGAGCCCCGGGGCTTTCTTT
.	TRBV30	TRBJ2-1	many	CAWSALYSITRGNEQFF	TGTGCCTGGAGTGCCCTATACTCCATAACGCGGGGAAATGAGCAGTTCTTC
.	TRBV20-1	TRBJ2-7	.	CSANSPVSSYEQYF	TGCAGTGCGAATTCCCCCGTCAGCTCCTACGAGCAGTACTTC
.	TRBV11-2	TRBJ2-2	few	CASSPRGAPNTGELFF	TGTGCCAGCAGCCCCCGGGGGGCTCCGAACACCGGGGAGCTGTTTTTT
.	TRBV11-2	TRBJ1-6	few	CASSLDPPGYNSPLHF	TGTGCCAGCAGCTTAGATCCTCCTGGGTATAATTCACCCCTCCACTTT
TRBD1	TRBV28	TRBJ1-3	few	CASSLPGQGGNTIYF	TGTGCCAGCAGTCTCCCGGGACAGGGTGGAAACACCATATATTTT
.	TRBV7-2	TRBJ2-7	few	CASSFRTEGFYEQYF	TGTGCCAGCAGCTTCAGGACCGAGGGGTTTTACGAGCAGTACTTC
TRBD2	TRBV13	TRBJ2-1	.	CASSLGASGKYNEQFF	TGTGCCAGCAGCTTAGGGGCTAGCGGGAAGTACAATGAGCAGTTCTTC
TRBD2	TRBV5-4	TRBJ2-3	many	CASSSVPGLASTDTQYF	TGTGCCAGCAGCTCCGTCCCGGGACTAGCCAGCACAGATACGCAGTATTTT
TRBD2	TRBV5-6	TRBJ2-1	.	CASSSPGLAGGQSSYNEQFF	TGTGCCAGCAGCTCCCCAGGACTAGCGGGAGGACAGAGCTCCTACAATGAGCAGTTCTTC
.	TRBV20-1	TRBJ2-4	many	CSARDSPLAKNIQYF	TGCAGTGCTAGAGATAGTCCACTAGCCAAAAACATTCAGTACTTC
TRBD1	TRBV6-2/TRBV6-3	TRBJ1-5	many	CASSQQLRTGDNQPQHF	TGTGCCAGCAGTCAACAGCTCCGGACAGGGGACAATCAGCCCCAGCATTTT
.	TRBV20-1	TRBJ2-5	.	CSALSETQYF	TGCAGTGCTTTAAGCGAGACCCAGTACTTC
TRBD2	TRBV11-2	TRBJ2-1	.	CASSQRTSGKVEQFF	TGTGCCAGCAGCCAACGGACTAGCGGGAAGGTTGAGCAGTTCTTC
.	TRBV12-3/TRBV12-4	TRBJ2-7	few	CASSLMVTGEQYF	TGTGCCAGCAGTTTGATGGTGACGGGCGAGCAGTACTTC